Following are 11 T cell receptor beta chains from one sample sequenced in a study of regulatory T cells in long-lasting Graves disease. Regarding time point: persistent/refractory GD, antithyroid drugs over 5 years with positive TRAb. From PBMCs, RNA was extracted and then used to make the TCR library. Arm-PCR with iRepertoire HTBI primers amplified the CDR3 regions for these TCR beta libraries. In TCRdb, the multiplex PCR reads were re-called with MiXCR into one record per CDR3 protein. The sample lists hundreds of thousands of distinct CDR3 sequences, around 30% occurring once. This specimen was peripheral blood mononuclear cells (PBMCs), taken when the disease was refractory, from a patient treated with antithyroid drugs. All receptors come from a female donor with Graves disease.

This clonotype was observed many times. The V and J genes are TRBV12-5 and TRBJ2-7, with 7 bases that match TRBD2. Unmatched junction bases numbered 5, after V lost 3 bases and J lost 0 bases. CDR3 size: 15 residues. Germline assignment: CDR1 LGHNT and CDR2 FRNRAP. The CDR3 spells CASGFGGRASYEQYF. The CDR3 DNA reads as TGTGCTAGTGGTTTTGGAGGGAGGGCCTCCTACGAGCAGTACTTC.

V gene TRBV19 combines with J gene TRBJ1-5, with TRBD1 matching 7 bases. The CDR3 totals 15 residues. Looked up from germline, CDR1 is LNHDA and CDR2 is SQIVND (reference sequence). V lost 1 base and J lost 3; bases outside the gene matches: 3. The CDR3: CASSIGRGSNQPQHF. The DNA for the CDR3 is TGTGCCAGTAGTATAGGCAGGGGGTCCAATCAGCCCCAGCATTTT.

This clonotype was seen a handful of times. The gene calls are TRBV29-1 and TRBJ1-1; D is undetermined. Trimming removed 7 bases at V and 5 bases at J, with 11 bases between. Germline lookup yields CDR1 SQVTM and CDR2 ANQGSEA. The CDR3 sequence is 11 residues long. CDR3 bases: TGCAGCGGCTGGGCGCATACTGAAGCTTTCTTT. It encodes CSGWAHTEAFF. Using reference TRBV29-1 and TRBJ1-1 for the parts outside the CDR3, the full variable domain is SAVISQKPSRDICQRGTSLTIQCQVDSQVTMMFWYRQQPGQSLTLIATANQGSEATYESGFVIDKFPISRPNLTFSTLTVSNMSPEDSSIYLCSGWAHTEAFFGQGTRLTVV.

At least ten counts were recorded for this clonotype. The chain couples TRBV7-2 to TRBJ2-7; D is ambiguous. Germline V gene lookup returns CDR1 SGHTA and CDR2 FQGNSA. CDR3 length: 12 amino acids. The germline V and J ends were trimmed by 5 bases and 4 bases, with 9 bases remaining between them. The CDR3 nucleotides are TGTGCCAGCAGCGTGGATAGGTACGAGCAGTACTTC. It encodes CASSVDRYEQYF.

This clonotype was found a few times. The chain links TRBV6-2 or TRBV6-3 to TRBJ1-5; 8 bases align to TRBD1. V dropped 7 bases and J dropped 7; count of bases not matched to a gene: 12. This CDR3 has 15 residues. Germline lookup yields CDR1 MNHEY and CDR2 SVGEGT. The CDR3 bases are TGTGCCAGCAACATAATCGGACAGGGCAGCCAGCCCCAGCATTTT. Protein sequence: CASNIIGQGSQPQHF.

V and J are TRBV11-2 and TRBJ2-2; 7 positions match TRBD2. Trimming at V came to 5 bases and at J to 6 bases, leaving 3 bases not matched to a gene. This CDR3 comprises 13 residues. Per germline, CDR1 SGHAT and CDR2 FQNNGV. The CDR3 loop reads CASSPLAAGELFF. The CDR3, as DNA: TGTGCCAGCAGCCCGCTAGCGGCCGGGGAGCTGTTTTTT.

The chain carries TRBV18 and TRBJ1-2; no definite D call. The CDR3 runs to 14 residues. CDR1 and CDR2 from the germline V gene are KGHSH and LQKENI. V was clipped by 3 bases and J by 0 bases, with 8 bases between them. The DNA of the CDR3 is TGTGCCAGCTCACCGGACGCTGCTAACTATGGCTACACCTTC. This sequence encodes CASSPDAANYGYTF.

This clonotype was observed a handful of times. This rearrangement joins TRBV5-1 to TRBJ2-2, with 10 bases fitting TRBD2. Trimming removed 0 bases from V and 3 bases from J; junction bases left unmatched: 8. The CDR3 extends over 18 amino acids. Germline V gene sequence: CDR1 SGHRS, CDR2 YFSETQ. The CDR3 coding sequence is TGCGCCAGCAGCTTGGAGGCTAGCGGGAGCTTCGACACCGGGGAGCTGTTTTTT. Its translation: CASSLEASGSFDTGELFF.

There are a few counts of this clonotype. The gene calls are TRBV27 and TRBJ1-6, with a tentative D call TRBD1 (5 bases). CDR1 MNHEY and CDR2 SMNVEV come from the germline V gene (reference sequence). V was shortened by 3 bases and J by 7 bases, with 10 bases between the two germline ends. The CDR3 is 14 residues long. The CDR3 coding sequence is TGTGCCAGCAGTTTTGGACGGGGGAATTCACCCCTCCACTTT. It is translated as CASSFGRGNSPLHF.

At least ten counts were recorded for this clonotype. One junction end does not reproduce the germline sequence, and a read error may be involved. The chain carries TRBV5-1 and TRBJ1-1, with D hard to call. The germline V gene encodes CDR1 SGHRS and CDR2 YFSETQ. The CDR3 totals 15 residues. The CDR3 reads CASSLRSPPNTEAFF. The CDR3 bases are TGTGCCAGCAGCTTAAGGTCGCCCCCGAACACTGAAGCTTTCTTT.

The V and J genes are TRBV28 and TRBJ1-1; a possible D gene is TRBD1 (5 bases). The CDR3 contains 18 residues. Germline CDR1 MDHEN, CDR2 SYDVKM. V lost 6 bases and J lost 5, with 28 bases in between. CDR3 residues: CASRALHGGLYRGTEAFF. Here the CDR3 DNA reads TGTGCCAGCAGAGCCCTTCACGGGGGGTTATATCGTGGGACTGAAGCTTTCTTT. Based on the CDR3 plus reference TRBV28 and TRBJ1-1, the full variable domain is DVKVTQSSRYLVKRTGEKVFLECVQDMDHENMFWYRQDPGLGLRLIYFSYDVKMKEKGDIPEGYSVSREKKERFSLILESASTNQTSMYLCASRALHGGLYRGTEAFFGQGTRLTVV.